The 4 T cell receptor beta chains below come from one sample, sequenced in a study of T cells in Graves' hyperthyroidism and ophthalmopathy. RNA transcripts served as the template for amplifying TCR beta CDR3 regions. The HTBI primer set was used in a first-round RT-PCR of the TCR CDR3. TCRdb itself ran the multiplex PCR reads through MiXCR, one entry per CDR3 protein. The table shows hundreds of thousands of distinct CDR3 sequences, with 13% to 15% occurring only once. Sequenced input: blood. The receptors were gathered from a woman aged 18-29 years with Graves' hyperthyroidism.

This clonotype was seen at least ten times. The chain combines TRBV7-2 with TRBJ2-7, with TRBD1 matching 8 bases. Per germline, CDR1 SGHTA and CDR2 FQGNSA. The CDR3 sequence is 14 residues long. V dropped 4 bases and J dropped 4; count of bases not matched to a gene: 6. The DNA of the CDR3 is TGTGCCAGCAGCTATCGGACAGGGCAGTACGAGCAGTACTTC. This translates into CASSYRTGQYEQYF.

This clonotype was detected many times. The V and J genes are TRBV30 and TRBJ2-7; the D is unclear. Trimming removed 0 bases from V and 2 bases from J, with 14 bases in between. This CDR3 spans 15 amino acids. Germline assignment: CDR1 GTSNPN and CDR2 SVGIG (reference sequence). The CDR3 DNA reads as TGTGCCTGGAGTGTTTTTGGCCTAACCCCCTACGAGCAGTACTTC. Translating it yields CAWSVFGLTPYEQYF.

On this clonotype: An end of the junction differs from the germline gene, which may be a read error. The chain couples TRBV6-1 to TRBJ1-3, with TRBD1 matching over 7 bases. From germline, CDR1 is MNHNS and CDR2 SASEGT. The CDR3 totals 16 residues. The CDR3 nucleotides read TGTGCCAGCAGTAGGGGGACAGTCAACTCTGGAAACGCCATATATTTT. It encodes CASSRGTVNSGNAIYF.

This clonotype was seen repeatedly, ten times or more. The chain combines TRBV27 with TRBJ1-2; possible D gene TRBD1, 6 bases. With 5 bases removed from V and 3 bases from J, the gap between germline ends came to 19 bases. This CDR3 comprises 16 residues. Germline V gene data show CDR1 as MNHEY and CDR2 as SMNVEV (reference sequence). The CDR3 region is CASSPRAGDMDYGYTF. CDR3 DNA: TGTGCCAGCAGTCCTCGGGCAGGGGATATGGACTATGGCTACACCTTC.